This TCR beta chain was retrieved from a study of OX40 agonist ivuxolimab in advanced cancers. Study as a whole: Every 2 weeks, patients got intravenous ivuxolimab at one of six dose levels (0.01-10 mg/kg).

Repertoires were generated with immunoSEQ multiplex PCR, while TCRdb's copy carries only in-frame clones and drops some. The top ten clones hold 0.54% of a sample with 100,000 to 110,000 clones, around 93% of them seen once. No patient had autoimmune disease or received systemic immunosuppression. The CDR3 length is 15 residues. Between the trimmed V and J ends, which lost 2 bases and 2 bases, there was a span of 9 bases. The germline V gene encodes CDR1 MNHEY and CDR2 SVGAGI. The genes are TRBV6-5 and TRBJ1-4; D gene unclear. This receptor was identified in an adult with an advanced solid tumor such as melanoma, head and neck, liver or kidney cancer. The specimen comprised CD4+ or CD8+ T cells sorted from blood, sampled in a trial of the OX40 agonist ivuxolimab. The CDR3: CASSYDTVTNEKLFF. In DNA, the CDR3 is TGTGCCAGCAGTTACGATACGGTGACTAATGAAAAACTGTTTTTT.